The clone carrying this T cell receptor beta chain was picked up a small number of times. Antigen: not known. The isolated RNA, all of it, was reverse transcribed, so expressed TCRB transcripts were what got sequenced. The protocol was immunoSEQ multiplex PCR, while the TCRdb copy is restricted to in-frame clones and leaves out a portion. The sample lists approximately 170,000 clones; roughly 9% were seen once. This sample is drawn from a study of beta chain features in type 1 diabetes. Study-wide results and limits: For Type 1 diabetes patients, all four CD4+ subsets carried TCRB CDR3s that were moderately but significantly shorter. Cells expressing TCR highly could be over-represented by cDNA sequencing.

Sort purity for all populations was recorded as exceeding 98%. CDR1 and CDR2 from the germline V gene are SGHDT and YYEEEE. Between the trimmed V and J ends, which lost 0 bases and 4 bases, there was a span of 13 bases. The CDR3 extends over 15 amino acids. Source material: central memory CD4+ T cells from blood. This chain uses TRBV5-6 with TRBJ1-2, with D possibly matching TRBD1 (6 bases). The sequence was collected from a young woman in good health. The CDR3 sequence: CASSLGTGMGYGYTF. The CDR3 DNA sequence: TGTGCCAGCAGCTTGGGAACAGGGATGGGCTATGGCTACACCTTC.